These 2 T cell receptor beta chains originate from one sample sequenced in a study of CD4 T cells in relation to SARS-CoV-2 and coronaviruses. TCRdb's table, derived via immunoSEQ multiplex PCR, lists solely in-frame clones and lacks some. The sample yields 55,000 to 75,000 clones, 75% to 90% seen once. Before the COVID-19 pandemic, during about 2011-2019, CD4+ T cells were taken from unexposed donors. The sample consisted of memory CD4+ T cells from PBMCs. These receptors originate from a human donor in good health.

The chain has TRBV4-1 and TRBJ2-7; D unclear. V shed 5 bases and J shed 2 bases, with 13 bases lying between them. Germline lookup yields CDR1 MGHRA and CDR2 YSYEKL. This CDR3 spans 14 amino acids. CDR3 region: CASSFDPVAYEQYF. CDR3 in DNA: TGCGCCAGCAGCTTCGATCCTGTGGCCTACGAGCAGTACTTC.

J is TRBJ2-1 and V is TRBV10-3; TRBD2 matches 14 bases. This CDR3 is 15 amino acids long. The trim removed 7 bases at V and 11 bases at J, leaving 10 bases unmatched. Germline V gene lookup returns CDR1 ENHRY and CDR2 SYGVKD. The CDR3 nucleotides read TGTGCCATCACCTTGGGACTAGCGGGGGACGGCAAGCAGTTCTTC. Its protein is CAITLGLAGDGKQFF.